Included here is one T cell receptor beta chain sequence, with context. Its antigen is still unknown. The V gene's germline CDR1 is MDHEN and CDR2 SYDVKM. This CDR3 has 14 residues. V was pared by 6 bases and J by 7 bases, with 19 bases between. Using immunoSEQ multiplex PCR, the repertoire was profiled, and TCRdb retains in-frame clones only, with some absent. This sample yields more than 70,000 clones, of which around 93% are seen a single time; less than 35% belongs to the top ten. This sample is drawn from a study of T cell responses to AZD1222 COVID-19 vaccine. Study outcomes and limitations: Donors were largely white British and mainly female; clonal diversity was possibly underestimated. Among vaccine-associated CD4 TCRs, coverage spanned spike, with dominance at 160-218 and 743-854.

The chain carries TRBV28 and TRBJ2-7, with D maybe TRBD1 (6 bases). Material: peripheral blood, obtained 28 days after the second AZD1222 dose. The sequence came from an adult who received the AZD1222 COVID-19 vaccine. Here the CDR3 DNA reads TGTGCCAGCAGGCTAGGACAGACCTCTGGGGAGCAGTACTTC. Translation gives CASRLGQTSGEQYF. The complete variable domain, with remaining parts taken from reference TRBV28 and TRBJ2-7, reads DVKVTQSSRYLVKRTGEKVFLECVQDMDHENMFWYRQDPGLGLRLIYFSYDVKMKEKGDIPEGYSVSREKKERFSLILESASTNQTSMYLCASRLGQTSGEQYFGPGTRLTVT.